This TCR beta chain was observed in a study of blood T cell repertoires in COVID-19. Study-level information: Acute-phase and convalescent COVID-19 samples originated in the United States, Italy and Spain. From T cells, B-cell-depleted T cells, or PBMCs came the material, which was cDNA or gDNA.

The CDR3 sequence is 16 residues long. Clones were read by immunoSEQ multiplex PCR, and TCRdb kept only the in-frame ones, dropping some. The repertoire holds 150,000 to 200,000 clones, with 70% to 90% as singletons. This receptor was obtained from a human donor in a cohort sampled during active COVID-19. The V and J genes are TRBV21-1 and TRBJ2-2; TRBD2, the table's D call, was not compared with the DNA. TRBV21-1 is assigned pseudogene status. The sequenced sample was peripheral blood. In nucleotides, the CDR3 is TGTGCCAGCAGGGGGTGGGAGACTCCCCGAGGCGGGGAGCTGTTTTTT. The encoded protein is CASRGWETPRGGELFF.